The 18 T cell receptor beta chains below come from one sample, sequenced in a study of blood T cells in healthy people across ages. For the second PCR, which ran for 7 to 11 cycles, a sample-barcoded 5' primer and a J-beta primer mix were used. TCRdb recomputed calls from the 5' RACE reads with MiXCR, one row per CDR3 protein. Counted here are about 930,000 distinct CDR3 sequences, around 29% occurring once; the ten biggest clones make up 10%. Another study also made use of these data, one on T cells of mothers and their children.

Input material: blood. Receptors originate from a woman in her thirties or forties in good health.

This clonotype was counted at least ten times. V usage is TRBV7-2 and J usage is TRBJ2-5; 10 bases map to TRBD2. Germline CDR1 reads SGHTA; CDR2 reads FQGNSA. There are 14 residues in the CDR3. After removal of 4 bases from V and 5 bases from J, the junction contained 4 bases not matched to a gene. The CDR3 coding sequence is TGTGCCAGCAGCTCCGAGCGGGGGGGTGAGACCCAGTACTTC. This sequence encodes CASSSERGGETQYF.

Concerning this clonotype itself: One junction end does not reproduce the germline sequence, and a read error may be involved. This CDR3 reads CGVESWVGRVRDTQYF. The CDR3 nucleotides are TGCGGCGTTGAAAGCTGGGTGGGCAGGGTAAGAGATACGCAGTATTTT. The chain recombines TRBV29-1 with TRBJ2-3, with D maybe TRBD1 (5 bases). The CDR3 has 16 amino acids. Germline V gene lookup returns CDR1 SQVTM and CDR2 ANQGSEA.

The chain recombines TRBV28 with TRBJ2-7; D not certain. CDR1 MDHEN and CDR2 SYDVKM come from the germline V gene. V was trimmed by 1 base and J by 12 bases, leaving 10 bases between them. CDR3 size: 11 residues. The CDR3 DNA is TGTGCCAGCAGTTTATACGGCGATATGTACTTC. Amino acid sequence: CASSLYGDMYF.

This clonotype appeared many times. The chain uses TRBV7-2 and TRBJ2-3; no clear D. CDR3 length: 15 amino acids. The germline V and J ends were trimmed by 1 base and 4 bases, with 12 bases remaining between them. CDR1 and CDR2 from the germline V gene are SGHTA and FQGNSA. In DNA, the CDR3 is TGTGCCAGCAGCTTAGATCGGACCCCCCCAGATACGCAGTATTTT. Protein product: CASSLDRTPPDTQYF.

This chain uses TRBV10-3 with TRBJ2-2; a possible D gene is TRBD1 (6 bases). The germline V gene has CDR1 ENHRY and CDR2 SYGVKD. Trimming cost V 4 bases and J 3 bases, with 9 bases left between them. The CDR3 has 14 residues. The CDR3 here is CAISGTGYTGELFF. CDR3 nucleotides: TGTGCCATCAGTGGCACAGGGTACACCGGGGAGCTGTTTTTT.

This clonotype was observed many times. This chain connects TRBV5-1 to TRBJ2-1, with 13 bases matching TRBD2. The length of the CDR3 is 15 residues. V lost 4 bases and J lost 8; bases outside the gene matches: 6. Germline assignment: CDR1 SGHRS and CDR2 YFSETQ. CDR3 loop: CASSIRLAGGYEQFF. CDR3 in DNA: TGCGCCAGCAGCATCCGACTAGCGGGGGGCTATGAGCAGTTCTTC.

This clonotype was observed at least ten times. The rearrangement joins TRBV6-2 or TRBV6-3 to TRBJ2-1, with D hard to call. The CDR3 consists of 12 residues. Germline V gives CDR1 MNHEY, CDR2 SVGEGT. Trimming cost V 2 bases and J 6 bases, with 5 bases left between them. The CDR3 coding sequence is TGTGCCAGCAGTTACAGGTCCAATGAGCAGTTCTTC. It encodes CASSYRSNEQFF.

The table lists this clonotype with a count of one. Just one base apart from a much larger clone, this may be a read error. The chain couples TRBV7-6 to TRBJ1-1, with D maybe TRBD1 (6 bases). From germline, CDR1 is SGHVS and CDR2 FNYEAQ. The CDR3 loop spans 14 amino acids. V gave up 1 base and J gave up 3 bases, with 9 bases separating them. CDR3 in amino acids: CASSLGTAYTEAFF. In DNA, the CDR3 is TGTGCCAGCAGCTTAGGGACAGCTTACACTGAAGCTTTCTTT. The whole variable domain, filled in from reference TRBV7-6 and TRBJ1-1, reads GAGVSQSPRYKVTKRGQDVALRCDPISGHVSLYWYRQALGQGPEFLTYFNYEAQQDKSGLPNDRFSAERPEGSISTLTIQRTEQRDSAMYRCASSLGTAYTEAFFGQGTRLTVV.

This clonotype was found a few times. The rearrangement links TRBV28 to TRBJ2-5; 8 nucleotides match TRBD1. Germline trimming cut 5 bases from V and 6 bases from J; bases unmatched to any gene: 11. CDR1 and CDR2 from the germline V gene are MDHEN and SYDVKM. CDR3 length equals 15 residues. Written as DNA, the CDR3 is TGTGCCAGCAGTAGAGGGGGACAGGCAGAGAAGACCCAGTACTTC. Its protein product is CASSRGGQAEKTQYF.

This rearrangement joins TRBV20-1 to TRBJ1-5; 7 positions match TRBD1. The CDR3 is 15 residues long. Germline lookup yields CDR1 DFQATT and CDR2 SNEGSKA (reference sequence). V lost 1 base, J lost 0 bases, and 3 bases stayed unmatched. The CDR3 reads CSARVQGLSNQPQHF. The CDR3 DNA reads TGCAGTGCTAGAGTACAGGGGCTTAGCAATCAGCCCCAGCATTTT.

The table lists this clonotype with many counts. The rearrangement links TRBV5-5 to TRBJ2-7; the match to TRBD1 covers 7 bases. The germline V gene has CDR1 SGHKS and CDR2 YYEKEE (reference sequence). The J segment lost 2 bases and the V segment lost 4 bases, leaving 9 bases of the junction unmatched. The CDR3 contains 15 residues. The CDR3 DNA reads TGTGCCAGCAGCCCAAGGACAGGTCCCACCTACGAGCAGTACTTC. Translating gives CASSPRTGPTYEQYF.

In this sample, this clonotype turned up many times. The CDR3 loop reads CASSQTQSYEQYF. For the CDR3, the DNA is TGTGCCAGCAGTCAAACACAGAGTTACGAGCAGTACTTC. This chain links TRBV27 with TRBJ2-7; D is unresolved. Germline-derived CDR1 and CDR2 are MNHEY and SMNVEV (reference sequence). V was pared by 5 bases and J by 4 bases, with 12 bases between. This CDR3 has 13 amino acids.

The chain joins TRBV7-2 to TRBJ2-3; 11 nucleotides agree with TRBD2. The CDR3 runs 17 residues. Per the germline V gene, CDR1 is SGHTA and CDR2 is FQGNSA. V dropped 1 base and J dropped 3; count of bases not matched to a gene: 6. CDR3 in amino acids: CASSLDGLAGGTDTQYF. Written as DNA, the CDR3 is TGTGCCAGCAGCTTAGATGGTCTAGCGGGGGGTACAGATACGCAGTATTTT.

This clonotype has a handful of counts. The V and J genes are TRBV5-1 and TRBJ2-7; tentatively, D is TRBD1 (6 bases). Germline CDR1 and CDR2: SGHRS and YFSETQ. Between the trimmed V and J ends, which lost 4 bases and 5 bases, there was a span of 10 bases. This CDR3 is 12 amino acids long. The CDR3 DNA sequence: TGCGCCAGCAGCCCCAAGGGGGACGAGCAGTACTTC. It encodes CASSPKGDEQYF.

This clonotype was detected many times. This chain connects TRBV6-2 or TRBV6-3 to TRBJ2-5, with D uncertain. Germline lookup yields CDR1 MNHEY and CDR2 SVGEGT. CDR3 length: 16 amino acids. V was cut by 7 bases and J by 3 bases, with 21 bases left in between. The DNA for the CDR3 is TGTGCCAGCACTCTGCAACCGGGTCTTGCAAAAGAGACCCAGTACTTC. Residues: CASTLQPGLAKETQYF.

There are a few counts of this clonotype. The chain joins TRBV4-2 to TRBJ2-3, with 13 nucleotides matching TRBD2. Per the germline V gene, CDR1 is LGHNA and CDR2 is YNFKEQ. Trimming took 2 bases from V and 8 from J; bases not matched to a gene: 10. The CDR3 totals 17 residues. CDR3 bases: TGTGCCAGCAGCCAACTCCTACGGACTAGCGGGGGCCCTACGCAGTATTTT. This codes for CASSQLLRTSGGPTQYF.

V usage is TRBV28 and J usage is TRBJ1-2, with a weak D call TRBD1 (5 bases). The CDR3 length is 12 residues. V shed 7 bases and J shed 4 bases, with 10 bases lying between them. In germline, CDR1 is MDHEN, CDR2 SYDVKM. The CDR3 region is CASTDSAYGYTF. The CDR3 DNA reads TGTGCCAGCACCGACAGTGCCTATGGCTACACCTTC.

This clonotype was recorded once. This chain uses TRBV7-8 with TRBJ2-7; no reliable D call. V dropped 4 bases and J dropped 3 bases, with 10 bases sitting between them. CDR1 is SGHVS and CDR2 is FQNEAQ in the germline V gene. CDR3 length equals 13 residues. Written as DNA, the CDR3 is TGTGCCAGCAGCTCCACCCTGGGCTACGAGCAGTACTTC. Its translation: CASSSTLGYEQYF.